These T cell receptor beta chains were read from a single sample in a study of T cell responses to AZD1222 COVID-19 vaccine. Sequenced by immunoSEQ multiplex PCR; TCRdb stores in-frame clones only, minus some. The sample comprises some 120,000 clones, over 75% of which are singletons, and around 20% rests with the top ten. Sequencing was performed on peripheral blood, taken on day 0 of MenACWY control vaccination. The receptor source for this set is an adult in good health. CDR3s include the opening cysteine and the closing phenylalanine or tryptophan. D genes are given only for firm matches. The listing skips clone size in some rows; elsewhere it reads once, few, many or a size class.

TRBJ1-6 | TRBV5-5 | once | - | TGTGCCAGCAGCTCGGGATTGGGCAGGGCGAATTCACCCCTCCACTTT | CASSSGLGRANSPLHF
TRBJ2-3 | TRBV19 | - | - | TGTGCCAGTAGTACGATAAGCACAGATACGCAGTATTTT | CASSTISTDTQYF
TRBJ2-1 | TRBV3-1/TRBV3-2 | - | TRBD2 | TGTGCCAGCAGCCAGAGACTAGCTATCGTTTCCTACAATGAGCAGTTCTTC | CASSQRLAIVSYNEQFF
TRBJ1-2 | TRBV2 | - | - | TGTGCCAGCACGGGGGCCGGTCAGGGGCTCGACTATGGCTACACCTTC | CASTGAGQGLDYGYTF
TRBJ2-7 | TRBV5-4 | - | TRBD2 | TGTGCCAGCAGCAGAGTTAGCGGGAGTGCCTACGAGCAGTACTTC | CASSRVSGSAYEQYF
TRBJ2-2 | TRBV24-1 | - | - | TGTGCCACCAGTGATTTAGGTAGGCAGGGGACGTTTTTT | CATSDLGRQGTFF
TRBJ1-1 | TRBV5-6 | - | - | TGTGCCAGCAGCTTGGAAGGTCTGGGGGCGGCAAGAACTGAAGCTTTCTTT | CASSLEGLGAARTEAFF
TRBJ1-2 | TRBV5-4 | - | - | TGTGCCAGCAGCTTACAAGGGGGGATGTCTGGCTACACCTTC | CASSLQGGMSGYTF
TRBJ2-5 | TRBV25-1 | few | - | TGTGCCAGCAGTGACACAAACCCCGCAGGGTTCCAAGAGACCCAGTACTTC | CASSDTNPAGFQETQYF
TRBJ1-3 | TRBV12-3/TRBV12-4 | - | - | TGTGCCACCTTTTCAACTGGAAACACCATATATTTT | CATFSTGNTIYF
TRBJ1-5 | TRBV3-1/TRBV3-2 | - | - | TGTGCCAGCAGCCAAGTTCCGAATAGCAATCAGCCCCAGCATTTT | CASSQVPNSNQPQHF
TRBJ1-2 | TRBV5-1 | - | TRBD1 | TGCGCCAGCAGATCTGGACAGGGTAGTGGCTACACCTTC | CASRSGQGSGYTF
TRBJ1-4 | TRBV21-1 | - | - | TGTGCCAGCAGCAAAGTAGAACTTTGTGAAAAACTGTTTTTT | CASSKVELCEKLFF
TRBJ1-3 | TRBV18 | once | - | TGTGCCAGCTCACAACAGGGATCGGGAAACACCATATATTTT | CASSQQGSGNTIYF
TRBJ1-4 | TRBV28 | - | - | TGTGCCAGCAGCTGGGACATTGGGGAAAAACTGTTTTTT | CASSWDIGEKLFF
TRBJ2-2 | TRBV5-1 | - | - | TGCGCCAGCAGCCCGGCGGGCACCGGGGAGCTGTTTTTT | CASSPAGTGELFF
TRBJ2-3 | TRBV5-1 | - | TRBD1 | TGCGCCAGCAGCTTGGGTGTGGGACAGCGTATTACAAATGCAGATACGCAGTATTTT | CASSLGVGQRITNADTQYF
TRBJ2-7 | TRBV27 | - | - | TGTGCCAGCAGTTTATTCCCGGGCTCCCCCTACGAGCAGTACTTC | CASSLFPGSPYEQYF
TRBJ1-2 | TRBV6-1 | - | TRBD1 | TGTGCCAGCAGTGAACGGGACAGAGATTTCTATGGCTACACCTTC | CASSERDRDFYGYTF
TRBJ2-5 | TRBV10-1 | - | - | TGCGCCAGCAGTGGGGACGGAAAAGAGACCCAGTACTTC | CASSGDGKETQYF
TRBJ2-7 | TRBV6-5 | - | - | TGTGCCAGCAGTTACGGGTCAGGGGGGGCGGCCTACGAGCAGTACTTC | CASSYGSGGAAYEQYF
TRBJ2-5 | TRBV24-1 | - | - | TGTGCCACCAGTACACAGTACGAGACCCAGTACTTC | CATSTQYETQYF
TRBJ2-7 | TRBV30 | few | - | TGTGCCTGGAGTGTATCCAGGGGGAGGTCCTACGAGCAGTACTTC | CAWSVSRGRSYEQYF
TRBJ2-7 | TRBV24-1 | - | TRBD2 | TGTGCCACCAGTGACTGGACTAGCGGGAGTTACGAGCAGTACTTC | CATSDWTSGSYEQYF
TRBJ2-7 | TRBV2 | - | TRBD1 | TGTGCCAGCAGTGCCCGGACAGGGGGCCCCGAGCAGTACTTC | CASSARTGGPEQYF
TRBJ2-5 | TRBV5-1 | once | - | TGCGCCAGCAGCTTGGATGGTCCGGAGACCCAGTACTTC | CASSLDGPETQYF
TRBJ1-5 | TRBV7-2 | - | - | TGTGCCAGCAGCTTAGCCTGGGAGCAGCCCCAGCATTTT | CASSLAWEQPQHF
TRBJ2-3 | TRBV18 | - | - | TGTGCCAGCTCACCCCAAGTGGGCACAGATACGCAGTATTTT | CASSPQVGTDTQYF
TRBJ2-7 | TRBV6-5 | - | TRBD2 | TGTGCCAGCAGTTCCGGACTAGCGGGAGGGCTAGTCCGGCAGTACTTC | CASSSGLAGGLVRQYF
TRBJ2-7 | TRBV15 | few | - | TGTGCCACCAGCAGAGACAGCGGGTGGGAGGACTACGAGCAGTACTTC | CATSRDSGWEDYEQYF
TRBJ1-5 | TRBV9 | - | - | TGTGCCAGCAGCGTAGGTAGGACAGATAGCAATCAGCCCCAGCATTTT | CASSVGRTDSNQPQHF